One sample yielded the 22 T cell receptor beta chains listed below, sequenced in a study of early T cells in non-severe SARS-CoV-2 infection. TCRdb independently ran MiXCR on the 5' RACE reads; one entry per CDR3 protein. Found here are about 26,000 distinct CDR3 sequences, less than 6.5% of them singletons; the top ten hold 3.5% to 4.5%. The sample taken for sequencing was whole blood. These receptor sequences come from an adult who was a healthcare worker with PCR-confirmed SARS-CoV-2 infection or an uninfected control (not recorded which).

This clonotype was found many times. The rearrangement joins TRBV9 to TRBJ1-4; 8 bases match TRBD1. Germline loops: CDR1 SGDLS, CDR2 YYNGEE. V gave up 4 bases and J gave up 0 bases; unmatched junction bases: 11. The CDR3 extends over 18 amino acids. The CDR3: CASSLTGGVLSTNEKLFF. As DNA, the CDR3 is TGTGCCAGCAGCTTAACAGGGGGAGTTTTGTCAACTAATGAAAAACTGTTTTTT.

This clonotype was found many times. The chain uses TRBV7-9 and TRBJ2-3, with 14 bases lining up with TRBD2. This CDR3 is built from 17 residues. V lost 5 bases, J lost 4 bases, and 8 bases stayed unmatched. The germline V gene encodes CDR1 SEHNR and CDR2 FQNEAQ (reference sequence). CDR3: CASSQPGTSGGPDTQYF. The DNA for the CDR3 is TGTGCCAGCAGCCAACCCGGGACTAGCGGGGGACCAGATACGCAGTATTTT.

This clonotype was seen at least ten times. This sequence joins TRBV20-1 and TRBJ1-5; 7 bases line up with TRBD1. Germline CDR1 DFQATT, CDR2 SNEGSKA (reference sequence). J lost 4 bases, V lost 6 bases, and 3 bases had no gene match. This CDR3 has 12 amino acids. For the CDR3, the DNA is TGCAGTGCAGCGACAGGGAATCAGCCCCAGCATTTT. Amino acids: CSAATGNQPQHF.

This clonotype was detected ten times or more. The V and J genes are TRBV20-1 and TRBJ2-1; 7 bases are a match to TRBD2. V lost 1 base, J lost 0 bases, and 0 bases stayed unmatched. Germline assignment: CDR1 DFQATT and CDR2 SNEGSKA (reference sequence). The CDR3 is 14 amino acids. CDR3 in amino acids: CSARAGGSYNEQFF. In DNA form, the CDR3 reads TGCAGTGCTAGAGCGGGGGGCTCCTACAATGAGCAGTTCTTC.

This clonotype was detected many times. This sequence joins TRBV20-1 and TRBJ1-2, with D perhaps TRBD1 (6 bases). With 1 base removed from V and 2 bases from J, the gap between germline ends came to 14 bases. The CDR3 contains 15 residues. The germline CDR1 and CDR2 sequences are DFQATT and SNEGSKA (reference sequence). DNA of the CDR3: TGCAGTGCTAGAGCAGTAGGGGGGATAAACTATGGCTACACCTTC. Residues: CSARAVGGINYGYTF.

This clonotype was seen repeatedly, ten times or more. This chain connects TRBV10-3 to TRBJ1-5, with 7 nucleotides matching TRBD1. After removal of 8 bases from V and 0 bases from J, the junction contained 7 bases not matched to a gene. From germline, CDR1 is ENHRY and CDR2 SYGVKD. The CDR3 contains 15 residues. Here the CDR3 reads CAISTGQPSNQPQHF. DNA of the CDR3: TGTGCCATCTCAACGGGACAGCCTAGCAATCAGCCCCAGCATTTT.

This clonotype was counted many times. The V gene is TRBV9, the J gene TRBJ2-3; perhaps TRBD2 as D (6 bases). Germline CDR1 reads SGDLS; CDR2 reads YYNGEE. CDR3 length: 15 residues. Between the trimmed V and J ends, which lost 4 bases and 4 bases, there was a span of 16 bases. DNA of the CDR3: TGTGCCAGCAGCTCAAGGGCCTGGAGGGCAGATACGCAGTATTTT. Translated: CASSSRAWRADTQYF.

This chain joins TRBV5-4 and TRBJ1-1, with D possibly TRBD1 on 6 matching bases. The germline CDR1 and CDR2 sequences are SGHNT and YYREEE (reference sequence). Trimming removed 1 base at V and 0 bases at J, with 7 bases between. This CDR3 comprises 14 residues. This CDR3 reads CASSLQGMNTEAFF. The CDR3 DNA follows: TGTGCCAGCAGCTTGCAGGGGATGAACACTGAAGCTTTCTTT. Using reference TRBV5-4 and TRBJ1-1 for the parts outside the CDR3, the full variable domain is ETGVTQSPTHLIKTRGQQVTLRCSSQSGHNTVSWYQQALGQGPQFIFQYYREEENGRGNFPPRFSGLQFPNYSSELNVNALELDDSALYLCASSLQGMNTEAFFGQGTRLTVV.

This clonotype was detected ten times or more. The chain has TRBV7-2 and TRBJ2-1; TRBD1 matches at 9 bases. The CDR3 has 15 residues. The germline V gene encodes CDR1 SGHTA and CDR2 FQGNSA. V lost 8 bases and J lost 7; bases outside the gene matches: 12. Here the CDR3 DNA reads TGTGCCAGCGCCAGGGACAGGGACTCTTTGAATGAGCAGTTCTTC. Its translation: CASARDRDSLNEQFF. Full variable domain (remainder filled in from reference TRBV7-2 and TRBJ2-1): GAGVSQSPSNKVTEKGKDVELRCDPISGHTALYWYRQSLGQGLEFLIYFQGNSAPDKSGLPSDRFSAERTGGSVSTLTIQRTQQEDSAVYLCASARDRDSLNEQFFGPGTRLTVL.

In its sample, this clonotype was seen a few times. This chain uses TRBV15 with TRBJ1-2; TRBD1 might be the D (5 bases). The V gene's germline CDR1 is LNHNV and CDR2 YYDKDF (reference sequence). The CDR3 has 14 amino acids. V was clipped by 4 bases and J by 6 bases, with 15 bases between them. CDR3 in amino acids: CATSTEGRGNGYTF. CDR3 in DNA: TGTGCCACCAGCACCGAAGGGCGGGGGAATGGCTACACCTTC.

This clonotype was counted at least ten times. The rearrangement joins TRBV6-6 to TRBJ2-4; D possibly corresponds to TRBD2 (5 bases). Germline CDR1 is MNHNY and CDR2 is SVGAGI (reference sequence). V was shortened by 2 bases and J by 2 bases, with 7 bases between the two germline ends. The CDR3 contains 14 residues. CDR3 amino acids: CASSYEGTKNIQYF. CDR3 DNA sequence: TGTGCCAGCAGTTACGAGGGCACCAAAAACATTCAGTACTTC.

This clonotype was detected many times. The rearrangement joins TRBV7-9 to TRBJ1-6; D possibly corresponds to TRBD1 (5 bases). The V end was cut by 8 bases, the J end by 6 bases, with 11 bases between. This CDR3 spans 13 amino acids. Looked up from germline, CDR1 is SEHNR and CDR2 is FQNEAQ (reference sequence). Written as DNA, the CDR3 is TGTGCCAGCGGCGGGGGGATTAATTCACCCCTCCACTTT. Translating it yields CASGGGINSPLHF.

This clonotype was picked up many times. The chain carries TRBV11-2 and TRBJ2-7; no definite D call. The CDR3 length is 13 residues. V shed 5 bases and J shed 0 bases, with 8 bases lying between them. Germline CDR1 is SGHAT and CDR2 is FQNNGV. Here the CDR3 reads CASSLPTSYEQYF. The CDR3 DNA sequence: TGTGCCAGCAGCCTTCCAACCTCCTACGAGCAGTACTTC. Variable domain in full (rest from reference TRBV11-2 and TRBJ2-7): EAGVAQSPRYKIIEKRQSVAFWCNPISGHATLYWYQQILGQGPKLLIQFQNNGVVDDSQLPKDRFSAERLKGVDSTLKIQPAKLEDSAVYLCASSLPTSYEQYFGPGTRLTVT.

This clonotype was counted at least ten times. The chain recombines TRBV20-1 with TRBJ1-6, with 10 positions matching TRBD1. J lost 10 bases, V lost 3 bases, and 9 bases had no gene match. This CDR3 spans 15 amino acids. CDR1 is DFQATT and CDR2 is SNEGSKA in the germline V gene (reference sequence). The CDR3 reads CSARTPGQGMSPLHF. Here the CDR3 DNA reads TGCAGTGCTAGGACCCCGGGACAGGGGATGTCACCCCTCCACTTT.

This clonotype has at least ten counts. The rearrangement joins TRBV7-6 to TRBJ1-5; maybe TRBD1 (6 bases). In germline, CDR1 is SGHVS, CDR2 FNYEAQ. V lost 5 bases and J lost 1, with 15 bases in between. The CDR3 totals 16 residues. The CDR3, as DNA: TGTGCCAGCAGCGAGGGGGTCGATTGGAGCAATCAGCCCCAGCATTTT. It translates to CASSEGVDWSNQPQHF.

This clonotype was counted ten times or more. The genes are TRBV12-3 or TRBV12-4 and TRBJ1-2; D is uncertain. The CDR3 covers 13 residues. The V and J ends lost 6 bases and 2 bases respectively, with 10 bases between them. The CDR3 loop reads CASSPSDNYGYTF. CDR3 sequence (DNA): TGTGCCAGCAGCCCATCGGACAACTATGGCTACACCTTC.

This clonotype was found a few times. CDR3 in amino acids: CASRFAGSFYEQYF. DNA for the CDR3: TGTGCCAGCAGGTTTGCGGGCTCTTTCTACGAGCAGTACTTC. The chain employs TRBV12-3 or TRBV12-4 and TRBJ2-7; perhaps TRBD2 as D (5 bases). The V and J ends lost 6 bases and 3 bases respectively, with 15 bases between them. The CDR3 totals 14 residues.

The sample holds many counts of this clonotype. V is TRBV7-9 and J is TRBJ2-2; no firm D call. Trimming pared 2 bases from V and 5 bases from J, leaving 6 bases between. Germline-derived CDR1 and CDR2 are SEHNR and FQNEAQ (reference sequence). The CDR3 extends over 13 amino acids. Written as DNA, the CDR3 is TGTGCCAGCAGCTTAATTGGGACCGGGGAGCTGTTTTTT. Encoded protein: CASSLIGTGELFF.

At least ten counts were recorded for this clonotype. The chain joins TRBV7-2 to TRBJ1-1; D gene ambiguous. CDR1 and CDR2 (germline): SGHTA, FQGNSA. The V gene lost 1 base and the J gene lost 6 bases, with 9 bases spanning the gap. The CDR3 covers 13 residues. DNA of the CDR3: TGTGCCAGCAGCTTAGAAGGGATACCTGAAGCTTTCTTT. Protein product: CASSLEGIPEAFF.

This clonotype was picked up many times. This CDR3 reads CASSSFEGNEQFF. The CDR3 bases are TGTGCCAGCAGCTCTTTTGAAGGCAATGAGCAGTTCTTC. The J gene is TRBJ2-1, the V gene TRBV7-6; no reliable D call. The CDR3 extends over 13 amino acids. Trimming shortened V by 4 bases and J by 6 bases, and 10 bases separated the two germline ends. Per the germline V gene, CDR1 is SGHVS and CDR2 is FNYEAQ.

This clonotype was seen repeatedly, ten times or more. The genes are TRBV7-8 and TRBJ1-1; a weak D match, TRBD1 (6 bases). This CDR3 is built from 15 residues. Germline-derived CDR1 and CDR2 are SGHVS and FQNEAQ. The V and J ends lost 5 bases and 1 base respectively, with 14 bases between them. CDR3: CASSASETGNTEAFF. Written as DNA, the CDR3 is TGTGCCAGCAGCGCGAGCGAGACAGGGAACACTGAAGCTTTCTTT.

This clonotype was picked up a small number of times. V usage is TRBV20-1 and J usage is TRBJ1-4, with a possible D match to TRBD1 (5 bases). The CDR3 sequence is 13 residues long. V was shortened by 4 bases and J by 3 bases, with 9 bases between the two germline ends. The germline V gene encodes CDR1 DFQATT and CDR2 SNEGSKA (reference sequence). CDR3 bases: TGCAGTGCTACCACAGGTCCTAATGAAAAACTGTTTTTT. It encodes CSATTGPNEKLFF.